A selection of T cell receptor beta chains follows, all from one sample in a study of T cells after yellow fever vaccination. TCRdb re-called the 5' RACE reads with MiXCR, one entry per CDR3 protein. The sample contains 100,000 to 150,000 distinct CDR3 sequences, roughly 10% of which appear only once. Sequencing was performed on CD8+ T cells sorted from PBMCs, taken on the day of the yellow fever booster vaccination. These receptors were taken from a man aged 18 to 29 who received the YFV17D yellow fever vaccine. Each CDR3 is given with its conserved first and last residue. Each record gives: D gene, CDR3 length, J gene, clone size, V gene, CDR3 protein, CDR3 DNA. A D gene is named only where the DNA matches it firmly. Size is omitted from some rows. Given values are once, few, many or a class for expanded clones.

-,13,TRBJ2-3,-,TRBV19,CASSPSFGDTQYF,TGTGCCAGTAGTCCCTCGTTCGGGGATACGCAGTATTTT
-,13,TRBJ2-3,few,TRBV14,CASSHTKSGTQYF,TGTGCCAGCAGCCATACTAAGTCGGGTACGCAGTATTTT
-,16,TRBJ2-1,-,TRBV9,CASSLHSGTLGSEQFF,TGTGCCAGCAGCCTCCATTCCGGGACCCTAGGAAGTGAGCAGTTCTTC
TRBD1,14,TRBJ1-1,few,TRBV30,CAWSTRTGPFEAFF,TGTGCCTGGAGTACCAGGACAGGGCCTTTTGAAGCTTTCTTT
-,14,TRBJ2-5,-,TRBV4-1,CASSQRGGPETQYF,TGCGCCAGCAGCCAGAGAGGGGGTCCAGAGACCCAGTACTTC
TRBD1,16,TRBJ2-1,-,TRBV11-2,CASSFLIRTGANEQFF,TGTGCCAGCAGCTTCCTCATTCGGACAGGTGCAAATGAGCAGTTCTTC
-,15,TRBJ2-3,-,TRBV5-1,CASSLLPSETDTQYF,TGCGCCAGCAGCTTGCTGCCGTCGGAAACAGATACGCAGTATTTT
-,11,TRBJ1-1,many,TRBV5-1,CASSFDREAFF,TGCGCCAGCAGCTTCGACAGGGAAGCTTTCTTT
-,13,TRBJ1-1,many,TRBV5-1,CASSFAGRTEAFF,TGCGCCAGCAGCTTCGCAGGGAGGACTGAAGCTTTCTTT
TRBD2,16,TRBJ2-1,few,TRBV7-3,CASSETSGAAYNEQFF,TGTGCCAGCAGCGAAACTAGCGGGGCAGCCTACAATGAGCAGTTCTTC
-,15,TRBJ2-5,-,TRBV4-1,CASSHGSPGAETQYF,TGCGCCAGCAGCCACGGGTCACCCGGGGCAGAGACCCAGTACTTC
-,18,TRBJ2-7,few,TRBV11-2,CASSSYGGPRDTSYEQYF,TGTGCCAGCAGTTCCTATGGGGGGCCCCGGGACACCTCCTACGAGCAGTACTTC
-,12,TRBJ2-7,-,TRBV11-2,CASTSTSYEQYF,TGTGCCAGCACCTCGACTTCCTACGAGCAGTACTTC
TRBD1,16,TRBJ2-2,many,TRBV6-2/TRBV6-3,CASSYGTGRATGELFF,TGTGCCAGCAGTTATGGGACAGGGCGAGCGACAGGGGAGCTGTTTTTT
-,14,TRBJ1-5,few,TRBV30,CAWGGEFSNQPQHF,TGTGCCTGGGGGGGAGAGTTTAGCAATCAGCCCCAGCATTTT
-,14,TRBJ1-5,-,TRBV7-2,CASSLNRVDQPQHF,TGTGCCAGCAGCTTAAACAGGGTAGATCAGCCCCAGCATTTT
TRBD2,15,TRBJ2-1,few,TRBV20-1,CSARDPSGGDNEQFF,TGCAGTGCTAGAGATCCCAGCGGGGGGGACAATGAGCAGTTCTTC
TRBD1,15,TRBJ2-1,-,TRBV2,CASSVGTGGQDEQFF,TGTGCCAGCAGTGTGGGGACAGGGGGCCAGGATGAGCAGTTCTTC
TRBD1,14,TRBJ1-2,few,TRBV9,CASSERDRGWGYTF,TGTGCCAGCAGCGAGAGGGACAGGGGCTGGGGTTACACCTTC
TRBD1,14,TRBJ2-7,-,TRBV20-1,CSANPGQGSPEQYF,TGCAGTGCGAACCCGGGACAGGGTTCTCCCGAGCAGTACTTC
-,13,TRBJ2-3,few,TRBV10-3,CAIMGGGPDTQYF,TGTGCCATCATGGGCGGGGGCCCAGATACGCAGTATTTT
TRBD2,17,TRBJ2-3,many,TRBV11-2,CASSPAPGLAGGDTQYF,TGTGCCAGCAGCCCCGCCCCGGGCCTAGCGGGGGGGGATACGCAGTATTTT
-,14,TRBJ1-1,few,TRBV4-1,CASSHHGEDTEAFF,TGCGCCAGCAGCCACCACGGGGAGGACACTGAAGCTTTCTTT